A single sample gave rise to the 24 T cell receptor beta chains below, sequenced in a study of blood T cell repertoires in COVID-19. Only in-frame clones appear in the TCRdb table, and some are missing; sequencing was by immunoSEQ multiplex PCR. This repertoire shows fewer than 100,000 clones, almost 85% found once; its top ten account for 9.6%. Sequencing was done on a sample of peripheral blood. The receptors were gathered from a man aged 50 to 59 with COVID-19, enrolled during active disease.

This clone was seen more than once but under ten times. The genes are TRBV25-1 and TRBJ2-7; D ambiguous. The CDR3 length is 11 residues. Germline V gene data show CDR1 as MGHDK and CDR2 as SYGVNS. The V gene lost 5 bases and the J gene lost 4 bases, with 6 bases spanning the gap. The CDR3 DNA follows: TGTGCCAGCAGTAATCAGTACGAGCAGTACTTC. Residues: CASSNQYEQYF.

The CDR3 DNA is TGTGCCAGTAGCCCTAGACGGGGGCAAGAGACCCAGTACTTC. The encoded protein is CASSPRRGQETQYF. The chain has TRBV19 and TRBJ2-5; a possible D gene is TRBD2 (6 bases). With 6 bases removed from V and 2 bases from J, the gap between germline ends came to 13 bases. The length of the CDR3 is 14 residues. In germline, CDR1 is LNHDA, CDR2 SQIVND (reference sequence).

V and J are TRBV9 and TRBJ2-7; 7 nucleotides line up with TRBD2. The length of the CDR3 is 13 residues. Germline CDR1 and CDR2: SGDLS and YYNGEE. Trimming cost V 3 bases and J 2 bases; bases outside gene matches: 2. The CDR3 nucleotides are TGTGCCAGCAGCGGGACTAGTGCCTACGAGCAGTACTTC. This gives the protein CASSGTSAYEQYF.

This clone was seen once. The chain carries TRBV7-2 and TRBJ1-1; 9 positions match TRBD1. This CDR3 has 15 residues. V gave up 5 bases and J gave up 3 bases; unmatched junction bases: 7. Germline V gene lookup returns CDR1 SGHTA and CDR2 FQGNSA. The CDR3 loop reads CASSLLQGAYTEAFF. The DNA for the CDR3 is TGTGCCAGCAGCCTGCTACAGGGGGCTTACACTGAAGCTTTCTTT.

Written as DNA, the CDR3 is TGTGCCAGCATGAGGACAGGGGGCATTTCCTACGAGCAGTACTTC. This encodes CASMRTGGISYEQYF. The chain carries TRBV2 and TRBJ2-7, with TRBD1 identical over 11 bases. V gave up 7 bases and J gave up 1 base; unmatched junction bases: 6. The V gene's germline CDR1 is SNHLY and CDR2 FYNNEI. This CDR3 is 15 amino acids long.

The chain is built from TRBV6-2 or TRBV6-3 and TRBJ1-2; 8 positions match TRBD1. With 2 bases clipped from V and 4 bases from J, the junction kept 9 bases outside the gene matches. The germline V gene encodes CDR1 MNHEY and CDR2 SVGEGT. CDR3 length equals 16 residues. CDR3 DNA: TGTGCCAGCAGTTACGACGGACAGGGATTAGGCTATGGCTACACCTTC. Translating gives CASSYDGQGLGYGYTF.

There are a few counts of this clone. CDR3 DNA: TGTGCCAGCAGCGTAGGAGACAGGGGTTCACCCCTCCACTTT. Translating it yields CASSVGDRGSPLHF. The chain couples TRBV9 to TRBJ1-6; 8 nucleotides match TRBD1. With 0 bases clipped from V and 9 bases from J, the junction kept 2 bases outside the gene matches. Germline V gene lookup returns CDR1 SGDLS and CDR2 YYNGEE. The CDR3 length is 14 residues.

The chain recombines TRBV10-3 with TRBJ1-1; 7 bases are shared with TRBD1. The CDR3 has 14 residues. V lost 6 bases, J lost 4 bases, and 8 bases stayed unmatched. Germline V gene lookup returns CDR1 ENHRY and CDR2 SYGVKD. The CDR3 DNA reads TGTGCCATCAGCGTAACAGGGGAAGGCACTGAAGCTTTCTTT. Amino acid sequence: CAISVTGEGTEAFF.

This sequence joins TRBV19 and TRBJ1-2; 9 bases line up with TRBD1. The germline V gene has CDR1 LNHDA and CDR2 SQIVND (reference sequence). V shed 4 bases and J 4 bases; nucleotides not matched to a gene: 13. CDR3 length equals 17 residues. CDR3 protein: CASSKAGTGLRGYGYTF. CDR3 DNA sequence: TGTGCCAGTAGTAAAGCCGGGACAGGGCTAAGGGGCTATGGCTACACCTTC. The complete variable domain, with remaining parts taken from reference TRBV19 and TRBJ1-2, reads DGGITQSPKYLFRKEGQNVTLSCEQNLNHDAMYWYRQDPGQGLRLIYYSQIVNDFQKGDIAEGYSVSREKKESFPLTVTSAQKNPTAFYLCASSKAGTGLRGYGYTFGSGTRLTVV.

This clone was seen just once. The genes are TRBV3-1 (or the pseudogene TRBV3-2) and TRBJ1-1, with no clear D. This CDR3 comprises 14 residues. Germline CDR1 LGHDT, CDR2 YNNKEL (reference sequence). The ends were cut back, 0 bases at V and 1 base at J, with 6 bases in the middle. This CDR3 reads CASSQEQWNTEAFF. As DNA, the CDR3 is TGTGCCAGCAGCCAAGAACAGTGGAACACTGAAGCTTTCTTT.

The chain uses TRBV5-1 and TRBJ2-2; tentatively, D is TRBD1 (5 bases). CDR3 size: 15 residues. The V gene's germline CDR1 is SGHRS and CDR2 YFSETQ. With 0 bases removed from V and 3 bases from J, the gap between germline ends came to 9 bases. CDR3 in DNA: TGCGCCAGCAGCTTGGGGCAGGGCGACACCGGGGAGCTGTTTTTT. It translates to CASSLGQGDTGELFF.

This sequence joins TRBV27 and TRBJ1-2; 12 bases are a match to TRBD1. CDR3 length: 15 amino acids. The V and J ends lost 2 bases and 7 bases, in that order; junction bases with no gene match: 5. From germline, CDR1 is MNHEY and CDR2 SMNVEV (reference sequence). The CDR3 region is CASSLTGTGGSGYTF. Here the CDR3 DNA reads TGTGCCAGCAGTTTAACCGGGACAGGGGGCTCTGGCTACACCTTC.

This rearrangement joins TRBV18 to TRBJ1-3; D is unclear. The CDR3 is made up of 14 amino acids. Germline V lookup: CDR1 KGHSH, CDR2 LQKENI. The ends were cut back, 6 bases at V and 4 bases at J, with 13 bases in the middle. The CDR3 DNA reads TGTGCCAGCTCGCCCCCCTCGGGGGGAAACACCATATATTTT. Its protein is CASSPPSGGNTIYF.

The chain combines TRBV28 with TRBJ1-2; perhaps TRBD1 as D (5 bases). This CDR3 spans 14 amino acids. The V end lost 5 bases, the J end lost 0 bases, and 10 bases lay between the germline ends. CDR1 is MDHEN, CDR2 SYDVKM, per germline. This CDR3 reads CASSVGGSNYGYTF. The CDR3 bases are TGTGCCAGCAGTGTGGGGGGGTCTAACTATGGCTACACCTTC.

The gene calls are TRBV27 and TRBJ2-1; D not resolved. The length of the CDR3 is 16 residues. Looked up from germline, CDR1 is MNHEY and CDR2 is SMNVEV (reference sequence). V was trimmed by 3 bases and J by 4 bases, leaving 16 bases between them. DNA of the CDR3: TGTGCCAGCAGTTTTATTGCTGCGGAAGGTTACAATGAGCAGTTCTTC. Its translation is CASSFIAAEGYNEQFF.

The chain carries TRBV7-2 and TRBJ2-1, with 12 bases lining up with TRBD2. Losses at the gene ends were 4 bases for V and 7 bases for J; bases not matched to a gene: 5. The germline CDR1 and CDR2 sequences are SGHTA and FQGNSA. This CDR3 contains 15 residues. The CDR3: CASSWTSGTRNEQFF. DNA for the CDR3: TGTGCCAGCAGCTGGACTAGCGGGACGCGGAATGAGCAGTTCTTC.

V gene TRBV6-2 or TRBV6-3 combines with J gene TRBJ2-2; tentative D call: TRBD1 (5 bases). The V and J ends lost 2 bases and 4 bases respectively, with 11 bases between them. From germline, CDR1 is MNHEY and CDR2 SVGEGT. The CDR3 runs to 15 residues. CDR3 nucleotides: TGTGCCAGCAGTTACGACCAGGGCCGCACCGGGGAGCTGTTTTTT. It is translated as CASSYDQGRTGELFF.

The chain links TRBV9 to TRBJ2-7; the match to TRBD2 covers 9 bases. Losses at the gene ends were 4 bases for V and 4 bases for J; bases not matched to a gene: 9. The V gene's germline CDR1 is SGDLS and CDR2 YYNGEE. This CDR3 comprises 15 residues. CDR3 loop: CASSPGTSFHYEQYF. CDR3 nucleotides: TGTGCCAGCAGCCCAGGGACTAGCTTTCATTACGAGCAGTACTTC.

This clone was detected a few times. The chain employs TRBV7-8 and TRBJ1-1, with D uncertain. CDR1 is SGHVS and CDR2 is FQNEAQ in the germline V gene. The CDR3 runs 13 residues. The V end was cut by 2 bases, the J end by 2 bases, with 6 bases between. The CDR3 DNA follows: TGTGCCAGCAGCTTATCGGGTAACACTGAAGCTTTCTTT. Amino acids: CASSLSGNTEAFF.

The chain links TRBV29-1 to TRBJ1-1, with 7 nucleotides matching TRBD1. The germline CDR1 and CDR2 sequences are SQVTM and ANQGSEA. V shed 7 bases, J shed 5 bases, and the junction held 4 bases outside the gene matches. This CDR3 comprises 11 residues. As DNA, the CDR3 is TGCAGCGACGCAGGGGGGACTGAAGCTTTCTTT. Encoded protein: CSDAGGTEAFF.

V usage is TRBV4-3 and J usage is TRBJ1-1; 9 bases fit TRBD1. V trimming: 5 bases; J trimming: 8 bases; junction bases outside the gene matches: 9. From germline, CDR1 is LGHNA and CDR2 YSLEER. The CDR3 has 14 amino acids. The CDR3 DNA reads as TGCGCCAGCAGCGAGATAGGGGACAGGGCAGAAGCTTTCTTT. It specifies CASSEIGDRAEAFF.

The V call is TRBV5-4, the J call TRBJ2-5; tentative D call: TRBD2 (5 bases). Germline assignment: CDR1 SGHNT and CDR2 YYREEE (reference sequence). Trimming left V 4 bases short and J 2 bases short, with 12 bases between. The CDR3 has 14 amino acids. The CDR3 protein is CASSPRPGQETQYF. CDR3 DNA sequence: TGTGCCAGCAGCCCTCGTCCGGGGCAAGAGACCCAGTACTTC.

J is TRBJ1-2 and V is TRBV30, with 7 bases fitting TRBD1. The V segment lost 1 base and the J segment 4 bases; nucleotides outside the gene matches: 6. This CDR3 has 14 amino acids. Per the germline V gene, CDR1 is GTSNPN and CDR2 is SVGIG (reference sequence). The CDR3 loop is CAWSAFTGVYGYTF. The CDR3 region has the DNA TGTGCCTGGAGTGCGTTTACAGGGGTCTATGGCTACACCTTC.

The chain employs TRBV4-1 and TRBJ2-3; 8 bases line up with TRBD2. After removal of 0 bases from V and 1 base from J, the junction contained 6 bases not matched to a gene. Germline CDR1 MGHRA, CDR2 YSYEKL. There are 17 residues in the CDR3. CDR3 nucleotides: TGCGCCAGCAGCCAAGAGGGGGGACTAGGCGGCACAGATACGCAGTATTTT. The encoded protein is CASSQEGGLGGTDTQYF.